What follows is one T cell receptor beta chain and its context. Its specificity is unknown. This sample was included in a study of a mutant IDH1 vaccine in newly diagnosed glioma. Time point here: week 11, during vaccination. Each vaccine dose was 300 ug of mutant IDH1 20-mer peptide, with topical imiquimod. The germline gives CDR1 WSHSY, CDR2 SAAADI. With 6 bases removed from V and 5 bases from J, the gap between germline ends came to 16 bases. The CDR3 runs to 14 residues. Assay: immunoSEQ multiplex PCR; the TCRdb copy retains only in-frame clones and omits some. The sample has 50,000 or so clones, roughly nine tenths seen once.

The rearrangement links TRBV10-2 to TRBJ1-2; D is unresolved. The sequences come from PBMCs, collected from a glioma patient whose treatment included an IDH1 peptide vaccine. This clonotype originated in a middle-aged man with glioma. The CDR3 nucleotides are TGCGCCAGCAGGGAGCCAAGCGAGGTTTATGGCTACACCTTC. As protein: CASREPSEVYGYTF.